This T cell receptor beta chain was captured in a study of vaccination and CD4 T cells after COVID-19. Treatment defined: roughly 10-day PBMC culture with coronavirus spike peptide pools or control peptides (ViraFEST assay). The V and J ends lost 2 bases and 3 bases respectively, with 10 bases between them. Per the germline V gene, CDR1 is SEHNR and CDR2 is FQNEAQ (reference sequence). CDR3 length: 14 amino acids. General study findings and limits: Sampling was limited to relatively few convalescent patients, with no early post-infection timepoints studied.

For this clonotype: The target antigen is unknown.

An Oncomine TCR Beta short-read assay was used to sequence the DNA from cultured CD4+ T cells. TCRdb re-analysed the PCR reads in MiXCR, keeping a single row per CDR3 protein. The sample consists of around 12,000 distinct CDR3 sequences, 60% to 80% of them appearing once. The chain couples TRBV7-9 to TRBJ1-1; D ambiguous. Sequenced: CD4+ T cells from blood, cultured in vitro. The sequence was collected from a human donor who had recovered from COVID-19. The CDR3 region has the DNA TGTGCCAGCAGCTTAACCGGCAGATACACTGAAGCTTTCTTT. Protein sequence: CASSLTGRYTEAFF.